What follows are 11 T cell receptor beta chains derived from one specimen sequenced in a study of T cell responses to AZD1222 COVID-19 vaccine. Repertoires were generated with immunoSEQ multiplex PCR, while TCRdb's copy carries only in-frame clones and drops some. The sample includes around 130,000 clones, about 91% seen only once; the top ten take around 1.9%. The material was peripheral blood, obtained 28 days after the second AZD1222 dose. These receptors all stem from an adult who received the AZD1222 COVID-19 vaccine.

The chain recombines TRBV30 with TRBJ1-1; D uncertain. Looked up from germline, CDR1 is GTSNPN and CDR2 is SVGIG (reference sequence). CDR3 length: 11 residues. The germline V and J ends were trimmed by 0 bases and 6 bases, with 5 bases remaining between them. CDR3 nucleotide sequence: TGTGCCTGGAGTGTAGCCCCTGAAGCTTTCTTT. Translated, it gives CAWSVAPEAFF.

This clone came up once. The chain uses TRBV19 and TRBJ1-2, with a weak D call TRBD1 (5 bases). Germline values: CDR1 LNHDA, CDR2 SQIVND (reference sequence). The length of the CDR3 is 15 residues. Trimming left V 5 bases short and J 1 base short, with 14 bases between. The DNA for the CDR3 is TGTGCCAGTAGTTCCCACGTGGGGGATAACTATGGCTACACCTTC. This encodes CASSSHVGDNYGYTF.

Only one count was recorded for this clone. The chain has TRBV18 and TRBJ1-5; possibly TRBD1 for D (5 bases). The germline V gene encodes CDR1 KGHSH and CDR2 LQKENI. The V end lost 2 bases, the J end lost 7 bases, and 9 bases lay between the germline ends. The CDR3 is 13 amino acids. CDR3 sequence (DNA): TGTGCCAGCTCACCAGGGGGTGGGCAGCCCCAGCATTTT. This gives the protein CASSPGGGQPQHF.

This clone appeared a single time. V is TRBV4-2 and J is TRBJ1-2; the match to TRBD1 covers 9 bases. Germline trimming cut 8 bases from V and 4 bases from J; bases unmatched to any gene: 8. The germline V gene encodes CDR1 LGHNA and CDR2 YNFKEQ. The CDR3 consists of 14 residues. DNA of the CDR3: TGTGCCAGCGGGCCGGGACAGGGCATCTATGGCTACACCTTC. It specifies CASGPGQGIYGYTF.

The rearrangement uses TRBV18 and TRBJ2-1; the D gene is possibly TRBD2 (5 bases). V lost 2 bases, J lost 9 bases, and 11 bases lay in between. The CDR3 loop spans 13 amino acids. Germline V gene data show CDR1 as KGHSH and CDR2 as LQKENI. In nucleotides, the CDR3 is TGTGCCAGCTCACCAGAGGGTCGGGCTGAGCAGTTCTTC. Amino acids: CASSPEGRAEQFF.

The genes are TRBV5-4 and TRBJ1-1; 9 nucleotides line up with TRBD1. The CDR3 totals 14 residues. The V segment lost 5 bases and the J segment 4 bases; nucleotides outside the gene matches: 6. Germline V gene sequence: CDR1 SGHNT, CDR2 YYREEE (reference sequence). CDR3 in DNA: TGTGCCAGCAGAACGACAGGGGGACGCACTGAAGCTTTCTTT. Its protein is CASRTTGGRTEAFF.

This chain connects TRBV9 to TRBJ2-2, with 9 bases lining up with TRBD1. CDR1 SGDLS and CDR2 YYNGEE come from the germline V gene. The CDR3 has 19 residues. V gave up 0 bases and J gave up 1 base; unmatched junction bases: 10. The CDR3 sequence is CASSVGDRTGDVNTGELFF. The DNA of the CDR3 is TGTGCCAGCAGCGTAGGAGATAGGACAGGGGACGTGAACACCGGGGAGCTGTTTTTT.

A single count supports this clone. The chain uses TRBV2 and TRBJ2-3; 9 bases are a match to TRBD1. V gave up 2 bases and J gave up 1 base; unmatched junction bases: 1. The V gene's germline CDR1 is SNHLY and CDR2 FYNNEI. The CDR3 consists of 15 residues. CDR3: CASSERQGGTDTQYF. CDR3 coding DNA: TGTGCCAGCAGTGAACGACAGGGGGGCACAGATACGCAGTATTTT.

This clone appeared once. This chain connects TRBV19 to TRBJ2-2; either TRBD1 or TRBD2 may supply D (5 bases each). V lost 7 bases, J lost 6 bases, and 18 bases lay in between. CDR1 LNHDA and CDR2 SQIVND come from the germline V gene (reference sequence). This CDR3 region has 15 residues. CDR3 protein: CASTPERGLAGELFF. The CDR3 DNA reads as TGTGCCAGTACCCCGGAGAGGGGTTTGGCCGGGGAGCTGTTTTTT. Looking up the rest from reference TRBV19 and TRBJ2-2 gives the full variable domain: DGGITQSPKYLFRKEGQNVTLSCEQNLNHDAMYWYRQDPGQGLRLIYYSQIVNDFQKGDIAEGYSVSREKKESFPLTVTSAQKNPTAFYLCASTPERGLAGELFFGEGSRLTVL.

The chain is built from TRBV6-5 and TRBJ2-4; TRBD1 is a possible D gene (6 bases). This CDR3 has 15 amino acids. Germline assignment: CDR1 MNHEY and CDR2 SVGAGI. V was clipped by 0 bases and J by 3 bases, with 9 bases between them. In DNA, the CDR3 is TGTGCCAGCAGTTACTCGGACAGCGGCAAAAACATTCAGTACTTC. Its protein product is CASSYSDSGKNIQYF.

The CDR3 coding sequence is TGCGCCAGCAGCCAAGATAAGGGGACCGGCCAGCATTTT. Protein product: CASSQDKGTGQHF. V usage is TRBV4-1 and J usage is TRBJ1-5, with a tentative D call TRBD1 (5 bases). Germline lookup yields CDR1 MGHRA and CDR2 YSYEKL. V was pared by 0 bases and J by 12 bases, with 12 bases between. The CDR3 spans 13 residues.